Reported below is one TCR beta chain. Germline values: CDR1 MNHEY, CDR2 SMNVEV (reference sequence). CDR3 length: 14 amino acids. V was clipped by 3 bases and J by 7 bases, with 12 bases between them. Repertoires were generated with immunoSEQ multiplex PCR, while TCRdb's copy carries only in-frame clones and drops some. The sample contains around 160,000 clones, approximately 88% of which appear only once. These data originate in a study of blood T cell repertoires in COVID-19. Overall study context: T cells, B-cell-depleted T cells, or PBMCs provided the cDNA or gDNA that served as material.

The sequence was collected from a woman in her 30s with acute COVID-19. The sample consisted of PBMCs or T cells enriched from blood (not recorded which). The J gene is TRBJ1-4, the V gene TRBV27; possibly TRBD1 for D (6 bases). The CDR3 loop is CASSFYQGGEKLFF. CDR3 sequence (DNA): TGTGCCAGCAGTTTCTACCAAGGGGGTGAAAAACTGTTTTTT.